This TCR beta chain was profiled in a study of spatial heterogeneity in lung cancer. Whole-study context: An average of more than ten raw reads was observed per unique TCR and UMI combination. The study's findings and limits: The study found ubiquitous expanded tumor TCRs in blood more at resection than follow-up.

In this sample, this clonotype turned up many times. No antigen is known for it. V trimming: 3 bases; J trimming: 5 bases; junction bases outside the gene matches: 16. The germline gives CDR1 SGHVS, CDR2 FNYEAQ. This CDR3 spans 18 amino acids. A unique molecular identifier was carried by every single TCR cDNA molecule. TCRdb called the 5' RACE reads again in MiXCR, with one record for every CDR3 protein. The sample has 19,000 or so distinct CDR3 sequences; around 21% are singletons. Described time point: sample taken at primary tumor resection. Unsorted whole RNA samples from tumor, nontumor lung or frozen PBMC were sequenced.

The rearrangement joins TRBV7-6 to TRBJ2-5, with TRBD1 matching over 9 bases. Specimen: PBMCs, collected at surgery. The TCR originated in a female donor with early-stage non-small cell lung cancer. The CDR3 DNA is TGTGCCAGCAGCTTCCCTATTAGGGACAGGGCTTTTTGGGAGACCCAGTACTTC. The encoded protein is CASSFPIRDRAFWETQYF. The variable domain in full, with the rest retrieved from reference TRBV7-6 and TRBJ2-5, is GAGVSQSPRYKVTKRGQDVALRCDPISGHVSLYWYRQALGQGPEFLTYFNYEAQQDKSGLPNDRFSAERPEGSISTLTIQRTEQRDSAMYRCASSFPIRDRAFWETQYFGPGTRLLVL.